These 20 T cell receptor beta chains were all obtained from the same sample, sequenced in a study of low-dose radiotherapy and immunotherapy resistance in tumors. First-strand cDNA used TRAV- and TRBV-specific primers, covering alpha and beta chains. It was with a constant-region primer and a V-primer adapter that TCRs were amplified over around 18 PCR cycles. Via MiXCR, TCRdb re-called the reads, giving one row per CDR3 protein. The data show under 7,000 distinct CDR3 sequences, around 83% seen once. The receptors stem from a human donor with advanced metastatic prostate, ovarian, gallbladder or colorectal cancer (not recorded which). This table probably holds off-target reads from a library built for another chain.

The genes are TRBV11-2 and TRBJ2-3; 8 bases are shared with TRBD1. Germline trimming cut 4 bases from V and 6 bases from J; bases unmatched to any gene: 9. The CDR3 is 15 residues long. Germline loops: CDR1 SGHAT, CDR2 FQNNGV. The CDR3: CASSSPDRGRDTQYF. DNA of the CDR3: TGTGCCAGCAGCTCCCCAGACAGGGGCCGCGATACGCAGTATTTT.

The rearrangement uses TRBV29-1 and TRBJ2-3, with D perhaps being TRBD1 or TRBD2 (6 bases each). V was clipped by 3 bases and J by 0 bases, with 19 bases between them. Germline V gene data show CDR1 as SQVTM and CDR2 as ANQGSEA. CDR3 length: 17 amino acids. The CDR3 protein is CSVDLVGAGTSTDTQYF. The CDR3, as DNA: TGCAGCGTTGATTTGGTGGGGGCGGGAACTAGCACAGATACGCAGTATTTT.

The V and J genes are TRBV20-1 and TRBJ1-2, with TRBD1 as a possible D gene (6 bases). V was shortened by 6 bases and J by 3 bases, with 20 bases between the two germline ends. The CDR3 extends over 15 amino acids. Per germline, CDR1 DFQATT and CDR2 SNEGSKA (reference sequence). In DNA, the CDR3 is TGCAGTGCGTCCGCCCTTGGGGGCGCGGACTATGGCTACACCTTC. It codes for CSASALGGADYGYTF.

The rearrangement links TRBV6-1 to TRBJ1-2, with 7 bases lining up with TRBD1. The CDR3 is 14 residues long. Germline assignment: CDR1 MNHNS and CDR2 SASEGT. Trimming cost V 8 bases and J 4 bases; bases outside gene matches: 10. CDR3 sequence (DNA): TGTGCCAGCCTAAACAGGGGCGAGTTCTATGGCTACACCTTC. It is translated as CASLNRGEFYGYTF.

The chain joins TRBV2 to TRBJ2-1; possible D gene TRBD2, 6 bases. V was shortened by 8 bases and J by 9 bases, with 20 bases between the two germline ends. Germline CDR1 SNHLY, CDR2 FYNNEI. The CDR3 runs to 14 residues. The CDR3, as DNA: TGTGCCAGCGTCCAGCTAGCGCGCGGCGGTGAGCAGTTCTTC. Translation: CASVQLARGGEQFF. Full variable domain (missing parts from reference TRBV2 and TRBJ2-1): EPEVTQTPSHQVTQMGQEVILRCVPISNHLYFYWYRQILGQKVEFLVSFYNNEISEKSEIFDDQFSVERPDGSNFTLKIRSTKLEDSAMYFCASVQLARGGEQFFGPGTRLTVL.

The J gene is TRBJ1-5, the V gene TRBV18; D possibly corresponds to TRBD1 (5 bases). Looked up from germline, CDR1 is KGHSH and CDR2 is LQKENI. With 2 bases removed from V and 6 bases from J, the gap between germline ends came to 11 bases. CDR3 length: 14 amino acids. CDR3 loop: CASSPMGEAQPQHF. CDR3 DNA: TGTGCCAGCTCACCAATGGGGGAAGCTCAGCCCCAGCATTTT.

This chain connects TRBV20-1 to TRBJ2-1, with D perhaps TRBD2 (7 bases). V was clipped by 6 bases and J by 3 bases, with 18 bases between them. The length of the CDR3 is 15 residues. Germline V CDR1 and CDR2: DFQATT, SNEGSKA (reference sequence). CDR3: CSAQGRGTFYNEQFF. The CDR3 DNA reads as TGCAGTGCGCAGGGGAGGGGTACGTTCTACAATGAGCAGTTCTTC.

The CDR3 sequence is CSARDGGRGTNEKLFF. CDR3 sequence (DNA): TGCAGTGCTAGAGATGGGGGGAGGGGAACTAATGAAAAACTGTTTTTT. V usage is TRBV20-1 and J usage is TRBJ1-4, with D perhaps TRBD1 (5 bases). Germline V lookup: CDR1 DFQATT, CDR2 SNEGSKA (reference sequence). V was pared by 0 bases and J by 1 base, with 12 bases between. The length of the CDR3 is 16 residues.

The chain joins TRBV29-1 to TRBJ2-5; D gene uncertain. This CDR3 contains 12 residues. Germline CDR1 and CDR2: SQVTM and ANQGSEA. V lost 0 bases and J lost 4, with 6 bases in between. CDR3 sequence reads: CSVEDLAETQYF. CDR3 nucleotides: TGCAGCGTTGAAGATTTGGCAGAGACCCAGTACTTC.

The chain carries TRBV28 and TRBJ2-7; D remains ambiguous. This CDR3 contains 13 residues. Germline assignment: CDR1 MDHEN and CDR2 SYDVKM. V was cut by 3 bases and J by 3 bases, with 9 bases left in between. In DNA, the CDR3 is TGTGCCAGCAGTTTCCGTGGTCTCTACGAGCAGTACTTC. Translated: CASSFRGLYEQYF.

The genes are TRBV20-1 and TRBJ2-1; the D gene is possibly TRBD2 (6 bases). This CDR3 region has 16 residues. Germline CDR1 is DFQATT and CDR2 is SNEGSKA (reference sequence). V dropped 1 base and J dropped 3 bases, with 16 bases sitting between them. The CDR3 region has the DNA TGCAGTGCTAGAGTTCCGGCACGGGAGAGCTACAATGAGCAGTTCTTC. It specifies CSARVPARESYNEQFF.

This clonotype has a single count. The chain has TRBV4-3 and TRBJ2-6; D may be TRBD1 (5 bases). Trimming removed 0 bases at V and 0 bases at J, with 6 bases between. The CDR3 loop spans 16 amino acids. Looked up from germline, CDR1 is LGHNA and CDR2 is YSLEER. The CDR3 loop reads CASSQDQGSGANVLTF. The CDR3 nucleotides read TGCGCCAGCAGCCAAGACCAGGGCTCTGGGGCCAACGTCCTGACTTTC.

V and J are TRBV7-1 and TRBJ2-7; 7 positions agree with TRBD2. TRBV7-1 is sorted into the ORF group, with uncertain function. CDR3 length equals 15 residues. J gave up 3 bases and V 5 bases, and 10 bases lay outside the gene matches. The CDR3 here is CASSERGGGVYEQYF. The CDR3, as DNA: TGTGCCAGCAGCGAGCGGGGTGGGGGTGTCTACGAGCAGTACTTC.

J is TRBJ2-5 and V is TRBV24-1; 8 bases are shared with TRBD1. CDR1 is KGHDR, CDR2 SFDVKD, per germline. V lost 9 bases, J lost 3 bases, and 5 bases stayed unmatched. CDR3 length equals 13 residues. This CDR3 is CATQDRAKETQYF. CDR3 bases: TGTGCCACCCAGGACAGGGCCAAAGAGACCCAGTACTTC.

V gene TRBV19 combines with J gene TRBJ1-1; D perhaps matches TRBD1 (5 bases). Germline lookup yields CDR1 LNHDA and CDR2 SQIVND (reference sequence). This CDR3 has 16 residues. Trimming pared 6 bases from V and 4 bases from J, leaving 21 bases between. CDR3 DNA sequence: TGTGCCAGTAGCATCCGGGGCCCTCGAGGGGCCACTGAAGCTTTCTTT. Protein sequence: CASSIRGPRGATEAFF.

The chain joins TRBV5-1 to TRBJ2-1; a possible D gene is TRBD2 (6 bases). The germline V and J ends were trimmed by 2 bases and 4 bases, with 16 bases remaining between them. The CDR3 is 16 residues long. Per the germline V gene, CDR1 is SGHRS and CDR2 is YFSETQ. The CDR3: CASSLHGRGVYNEQFF. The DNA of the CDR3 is TGCGCCAGCAGCTTACACGGGAGAGGGGTGTACAATGAGCAGTTCTTC. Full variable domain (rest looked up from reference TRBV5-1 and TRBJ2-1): KAGVTQTPRYLIKTRGQQVTLSCSPISGHRSVSWYQQTPGQGLQFLFEYFSETQRNKGNFPGRFSGRQFSNSRSEMNVSTLELGDSALYLCASSLHGRGVYNEQFFGPGTRLTVL.

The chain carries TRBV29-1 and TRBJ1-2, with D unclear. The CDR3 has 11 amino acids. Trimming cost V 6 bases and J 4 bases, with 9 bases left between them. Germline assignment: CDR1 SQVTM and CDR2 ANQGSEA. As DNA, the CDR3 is TGCAGCGTGTACAGTAGCTATGGCTACACCTTC. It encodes CSVYSSYGYTF.

The CDR3 DNA sequence: TGTGCCATCAGTGGGAGGACTAGCGGCACATCTAGCACAGATACGCAGTATTTT. This sequence encodes CAISGRTSGTSSTDTQYF. V is TRBV10-3 and J is TRBJ2-3, with 10 nucleotides matching TRBD2. V shed 4 bases and J 0 bases; nucleotides not matched to a gene: 10. The germline V gene encodes CDR1 ENHRY and CDR2 SYGVKD. This CDR3 comprises 18 residues.

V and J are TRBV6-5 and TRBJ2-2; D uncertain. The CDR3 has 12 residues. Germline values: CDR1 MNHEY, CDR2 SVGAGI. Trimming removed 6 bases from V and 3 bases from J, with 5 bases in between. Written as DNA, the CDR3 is TGTGCCAGCAGGATTCACACCGGGGAGCTGTTTTTT. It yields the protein CASRIHTGELFF.

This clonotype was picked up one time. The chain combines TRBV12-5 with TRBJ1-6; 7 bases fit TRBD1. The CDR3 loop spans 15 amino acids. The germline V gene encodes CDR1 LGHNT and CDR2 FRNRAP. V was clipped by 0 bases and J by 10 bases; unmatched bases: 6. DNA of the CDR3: TGTGCTAGTGGTTTGGTCCGGGACAGATCATCACCCCTCCACTTT. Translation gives CASGLVRDRSSPLHF.